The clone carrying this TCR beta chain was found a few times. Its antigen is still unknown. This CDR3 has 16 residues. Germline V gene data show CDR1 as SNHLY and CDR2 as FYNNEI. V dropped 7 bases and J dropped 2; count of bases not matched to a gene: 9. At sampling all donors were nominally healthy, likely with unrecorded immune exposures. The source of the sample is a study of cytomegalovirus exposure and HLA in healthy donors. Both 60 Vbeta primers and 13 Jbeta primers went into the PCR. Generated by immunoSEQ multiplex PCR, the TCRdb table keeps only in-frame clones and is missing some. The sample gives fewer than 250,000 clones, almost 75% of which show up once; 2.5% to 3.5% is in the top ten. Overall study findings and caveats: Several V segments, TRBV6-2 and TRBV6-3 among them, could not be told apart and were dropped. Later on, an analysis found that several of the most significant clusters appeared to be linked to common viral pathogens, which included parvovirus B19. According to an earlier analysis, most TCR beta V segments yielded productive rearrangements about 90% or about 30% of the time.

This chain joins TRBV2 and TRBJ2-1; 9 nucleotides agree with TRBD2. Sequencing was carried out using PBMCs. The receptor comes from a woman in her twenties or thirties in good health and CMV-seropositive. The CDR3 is CASTYATSGPYNEQFF. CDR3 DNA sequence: TGTGCCAGCACCTATGCGACTAGCGGCCCCTACAATGAGCAGTTCTTC.